The rows below give T cell receptor beta chains drawn from one sample of a study of response to subunit inactivated influenza vaccine. Via MiXCR, TCRdb re-called the RT-PCR reads, giving one row per CDR3 protein. The sample has 450,000 to 600,000 distinct CDR3 sequences; around 7.9% are singletons. The source material was PBMCs from blood, sampled about 24 months after vaccination. Receptors were obtained from a man aged 50 to 75 who received an inactivated influenza vaccine. CDR3s include the opening cysteine and the closing phenylalanine or tryptophan. The order of the fields is CDR3 length, D gene, J gene, V gene, clone size, CDR3 protein, CDR3 DNA. D genes are given only for firm matches. The listing skips clone size in some rows; elsewhere it reads once, few, many or a size class.

>17|TRBD1|TRBJ1-2|TRBV20-1|few
CSARDQGQGTGTRGYTF
TGCAGTGCTAGAGATCAGGGACAGGGGACAGGAACTAGGGGCTACACCTTC
>15|TRBD1|TRBJ2-7|TRBV9|.
CASSPRQGYYYEQYF
TGTGCCAGCAGCCCTCGACAGGGGTATTACTACGAGCAGTACTTC
>15|.|TRBJ1-4|TRBV9|many
CASSPGDTTNEKLFF
TGTGCCAGCAGCCCAGGGGACACCACTAATGAAAAACTGTTTTTT
>15|.|TRBJ2-2|TRBV5-1|many
CASMSGFSSTGELFF
TGCGCCAGCATGTCCGGATTTTCTTCCACCGGGGAGCTGTTTTTT
>15|TRBD2|TRBJ2-5|TRBV2|.
CANTGTSGSQETQYF
TGTGCCAACACCGGGACTAGCGGGAGTCAAGAGACCCAGTACTTC
>17|TRBD2|TRBJ2-2|TRBV4-3|.
CASSQGASGTRTGELFF
TGCGCCAGCAGCCAAGGTGCTAGCGGAACTAGGACCGGGGAGCTGTTTTTT
>12|.|TRBJ1-1|TRBV7-2|many
CASSLAVTEAFF
TGTGCCAGCAGCTTAGCTGTAACTGAAGCTTTCTTT
>14|.|TRBJ1-6|TRBV7-8|.
CASSLGGNNSPLHF
TGTGCCAGCAGCTTAGGGGGAAATAATTCACCCCTCCACTTT
>14|TRBD2|TRBJ2-5|TRBV28|.
CASRSSGPQETQYF
TGTGCCAGCAGATCTAGCGGGCCCCAAGAGACCCAGTACTTC
>15|TRBD1|TRBJ2-1|TRBV12-3/TRBV12-4|many
CASSPRTGHVNEQFF
TGTGCCAGCAGCCCTCGGACAGGGCATGTCAATGAGCAGTTCTTC
>15|TRBD1|TRBJ1-6|TRBV7-2|.
CASSPGTGGYSPLHF
TGTGCCAGCAGCCCCGGGACAGGGGGCTATTCACCCCTCCACTTT
>17|TRBD1|TRBJ2-7|TRBV4-3|few
CASSQTGQGLGTYEQYF
TGCGCCAGCAGCCAAACCGGACAGGGCCTCGGAACCTACGAGCAGTACTTC
>15|TRBD1|TRBJ2-1|TRBV7-9|.
CASSFGQGGYNEQFF
TGTGCCAGCAGCTTTGGACAGGGGGGTTACAATGAGCAGTTCTTC
>15|TRBD2|TRBJ2-1|TRBV15|many
CATSREGAGGYEQFF
TGTGCCACCAGCAGAGAAGGGGCGGGAGGATATGAGCAGTTCTTC
>16|TRBD1|TRBJ2-3|TRBV9|few
CASSKGTGERTDTQYF
TGTGCCAGCAGCAAGGGGACAGGTGAGAGGACAGATACGCAGTATTTT
>13|TRBD1|TRBJ1-1|TRBV10-3|many
CAINEDRSTEAFF
TGTGCCATCAATGAGGACAGGTCCACTGAAGCTTTCTTT
>16|TRBD2|TRBJ2-3|TRBV6-2/TRBV6-3|few
CASSSERGSFTDTQYF
TGTGCCAGCAGCTCGGAGCGGGGGTCATTCACAGATACGCAGTATTTT
>15|.|TRBJ1-5|TRBV4-1|.
CASSQGNREDQPQHF
TGCGCCAGCAGCCAAGGTAACAGGGAGGATCAGCCCCAGCATTTT
>17|.|TRBJ2-3|TRBV7-9|.
CASSLARGGQSTDTQYF
TGTGCCAGCAGCTTAGCCCGAGGGGGACAAAGCACAGATACGCAGTATTTT
>14|TRBD1|TRBJ1-2|TRBV5-6|few
CASSLPGTAYGYTF
TGTGCCAGCAGCTTGCCCGGGACAGCGTATGGCTACACCTTC
>17|TRBD2|TRBJ2-1|TRBV7-2|few
CASSFEPGLAGVDEQFF
TGTGCCAGCAGCTTCGAACCGGGACTAGCGGGAGTGGACGAGCAGTTCTTC
>14|.|TRBJ2-2|TRBV28|many
CASNRMGNTGELFF
TGTGCCAGCAACCGGATGGGGAACACCGGGGAGCTGTTTTTT
>15|.|TRBJ2-3|TRBV4-3|.
CASSVNPDFTDTQYF
TGCGCCAGCAGCGTAAACCCAGATTTCACAGATACGCAGTATTTT
>14|.|TRBJ1-1|TRBV7-2|many
CASSSTEMNTEAFF
TGTGCCAGCAGCTCGACGGAAATGAACACTGAAGCTTTCTTT
>12|TRBD2|TRBJ2-1|TRBV12-3/TRBV12-4|.
CASSPGGSREFF
TGTGCCAGCAGTCCGGGGGGGAGCCGGGAGTTCTTC
>14|TRBD2|TRBJ2-7|TRBV27|.
CASSLRGGYYEQYF
TGTGCCAGCAGTTTACGGGGGGGGTACTACGAGCAGTACTTC
>17|.|TRBJ1-6|TRBV7-6|few
CASSPRRASSYNSPLHF
TGTGCCAGCAGCCCCCGGCGGGCTAGCTCCTATAATTCACCCCTCCACTTT
>20|.|TRBJ2-6|TRBV4-3|many
CASSQAFYRRGRSGANVLTF
TGCGCCAGCAGCCAAGCGTTTTATCGCAGGGGAAGATCTGGGGCCAACGTCCTGACTTTC
>17|.|TRBJ2-1|TRBV28|.
CASRSSAGSGSIDEQFF
TGTGCCAGCAGATCATCCGCGGGTAGTGGGAGCATAGATGAGCAGTTCTTC
>15|TRBD2|TRBJ2-5|TRBV20-1|few
CSAKTSGGAGETQYF
TGCAGTGCTAAGACTAGCGGGGGGGCAGGGGAGACCCAGTACTTC
>15|TRBD1|TRBJ1-6|TRBV12-3/TRBV12-4|many
CASSLAGQGSSPLHF
TGTGCCAGCAGTTTAGCGGGACAGGGAAGTTCACCCCTCCACTTT
>14|TRBD2|TRBJ2-5|TRBV20-1|few
CSAREPLAKETQYF
TGCAGTGCTAGAGAACCACTAGCGAAAGAGACCCAGTACTTC
>13|.|TRBJ2-7|TRBV6-2/TRBV6-3|few
CASSYALNYEQYF
TGTGCCAGCAGTTACGCCCTGAACTACGAGCAGTACTTC